This TCR beta chain was obtained from a study of vaccination and CD4 T cells after COVID-19. Study information: Each post-COVID sample was drawn after diagnosis, and the median interval was approximately 100 days (range 35 to 161).

The treatment is: roughly 10-day PBMC culture with coronavirus spike peptide pools or control peptides (ViraFEST assay). ViraFEST expanded antigen-specific T cells with peptide pools, then sequenced TCRs. The CDR3 has 15 amino acids. J gave up 2 bases and V 6 bases, and 10 bases lay outside the gene matches. Germline V CDR1 and CDR2: SNHLY, FYNNEI. Sequencing of DNA taken from cultured CD4+ T cells relied on the Oncomine TCR Beta short-read assay. Cultured CD4+ T cells were the source of extracted genomic DNA. Via MiXCR, TCRdb re-called the PCR reads, giving one row per CDR3 protein. The sample records around 21,000 distinct CDR3 sequences, around 52% being singletons. Details on this clonotype: The antigen is undetermined.

The clonotype originates from a human donor who had recovered from COVID-19. Input material: CD4+ T cells from blood, cultured in vitro. V and J are TRBV2 and TRBJ2-7; 7 bases are shared with TRBD2. The CDR3 protein is CASSGLGQGAYEQYF. The CDR3 DNA is TGTGCCAGCAGCGGACTAGGGCAGGGAGCCTACGAGCAGTACTTC.